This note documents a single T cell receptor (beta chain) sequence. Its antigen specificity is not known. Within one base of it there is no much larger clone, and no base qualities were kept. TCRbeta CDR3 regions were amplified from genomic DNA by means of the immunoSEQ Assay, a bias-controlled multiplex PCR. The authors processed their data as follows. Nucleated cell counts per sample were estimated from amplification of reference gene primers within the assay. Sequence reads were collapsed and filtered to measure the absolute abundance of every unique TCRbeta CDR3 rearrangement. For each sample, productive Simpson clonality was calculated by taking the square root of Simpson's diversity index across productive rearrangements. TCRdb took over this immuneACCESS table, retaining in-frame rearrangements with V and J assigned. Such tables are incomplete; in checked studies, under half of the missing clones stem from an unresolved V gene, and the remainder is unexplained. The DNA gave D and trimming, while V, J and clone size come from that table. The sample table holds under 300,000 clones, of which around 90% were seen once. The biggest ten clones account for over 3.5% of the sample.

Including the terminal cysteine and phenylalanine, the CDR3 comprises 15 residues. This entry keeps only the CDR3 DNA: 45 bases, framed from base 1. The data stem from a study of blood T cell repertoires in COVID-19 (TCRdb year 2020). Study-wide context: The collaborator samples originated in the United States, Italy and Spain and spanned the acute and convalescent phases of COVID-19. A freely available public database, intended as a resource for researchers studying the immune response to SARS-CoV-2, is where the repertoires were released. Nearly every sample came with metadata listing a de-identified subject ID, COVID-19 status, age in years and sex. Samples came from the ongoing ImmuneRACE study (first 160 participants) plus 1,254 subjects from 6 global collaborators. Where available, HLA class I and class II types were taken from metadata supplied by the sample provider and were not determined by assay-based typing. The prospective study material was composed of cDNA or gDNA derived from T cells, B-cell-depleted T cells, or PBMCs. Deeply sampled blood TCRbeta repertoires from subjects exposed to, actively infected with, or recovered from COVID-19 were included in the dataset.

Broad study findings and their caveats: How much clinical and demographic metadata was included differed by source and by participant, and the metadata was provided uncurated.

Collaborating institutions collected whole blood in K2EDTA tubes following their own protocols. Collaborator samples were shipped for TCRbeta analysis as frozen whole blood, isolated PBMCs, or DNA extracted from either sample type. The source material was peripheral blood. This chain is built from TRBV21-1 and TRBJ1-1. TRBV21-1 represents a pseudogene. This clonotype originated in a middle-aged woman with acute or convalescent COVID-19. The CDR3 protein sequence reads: CASIPPGCGDTEAFF. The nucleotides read TGTGCCAGCATCCCACCCGGTTGCGGGGACACTGAAGCTTTCTTT.